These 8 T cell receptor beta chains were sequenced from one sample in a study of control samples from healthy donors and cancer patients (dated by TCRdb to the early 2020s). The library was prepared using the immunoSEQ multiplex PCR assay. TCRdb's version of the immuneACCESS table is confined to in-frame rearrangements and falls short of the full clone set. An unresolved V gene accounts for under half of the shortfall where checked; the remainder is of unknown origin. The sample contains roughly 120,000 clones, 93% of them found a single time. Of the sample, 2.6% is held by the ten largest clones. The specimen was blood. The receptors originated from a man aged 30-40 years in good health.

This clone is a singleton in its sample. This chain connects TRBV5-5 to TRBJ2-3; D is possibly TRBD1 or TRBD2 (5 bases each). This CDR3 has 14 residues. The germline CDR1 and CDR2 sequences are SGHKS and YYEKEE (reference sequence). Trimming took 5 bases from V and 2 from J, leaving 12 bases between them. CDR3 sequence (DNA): TGTGCCAGCAGTTGGGACGGGCACACAGATACGCAGTATTTT. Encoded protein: CASSWDGHTDTQYF.

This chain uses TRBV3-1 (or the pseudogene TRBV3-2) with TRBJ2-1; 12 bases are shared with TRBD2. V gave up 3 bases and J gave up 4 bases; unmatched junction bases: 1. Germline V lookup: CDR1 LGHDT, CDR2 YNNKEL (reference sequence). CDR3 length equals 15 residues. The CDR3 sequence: CASSHGTSGYNEQFF. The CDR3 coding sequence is TGTGCCAGCAGCCACGGGACTAGCGGGTACAATGAGCAGTTCTTC.

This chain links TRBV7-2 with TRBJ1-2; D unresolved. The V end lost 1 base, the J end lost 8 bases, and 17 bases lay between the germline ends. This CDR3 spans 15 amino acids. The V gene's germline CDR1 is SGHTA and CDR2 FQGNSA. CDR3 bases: TGTGCCAGCAGCTTAGAAGGTTATGCCGGAGGAGGCTACACCTTC. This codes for CASSLEGYAGGGYTF. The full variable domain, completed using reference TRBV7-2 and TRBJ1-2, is GAGVSQSPSNKVTEKGKDVELRCDPISGHTALYWYRQSLGQGLEFLIYFQGNSAPDKSGLPSDRFSAERTGGSVSTLTIQRTQQEDSAVYLCASSLEGYAGGGYTFGSGTRLTVV.

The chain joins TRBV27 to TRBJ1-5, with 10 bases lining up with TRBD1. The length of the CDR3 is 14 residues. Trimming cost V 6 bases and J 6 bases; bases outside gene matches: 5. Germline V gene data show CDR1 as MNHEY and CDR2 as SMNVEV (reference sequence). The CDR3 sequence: CASRTGGAGQPQHF. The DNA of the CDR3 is TGTGCCAGCAGGACAGGGGGCGCGGGTCAGCCCCAGCATTTT.

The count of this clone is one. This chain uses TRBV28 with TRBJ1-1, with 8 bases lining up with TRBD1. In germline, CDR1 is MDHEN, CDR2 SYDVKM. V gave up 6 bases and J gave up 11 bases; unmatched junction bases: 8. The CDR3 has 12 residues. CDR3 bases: TGTGCCAGCAGCCTAAGGACAGGGAGGGCTTTCTTT. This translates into CASSLRTGRAFF. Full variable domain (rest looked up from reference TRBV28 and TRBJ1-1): DVKVTQSSRYLVKRTGEKVFLECVQDMDHENMFWYRQDPGLGLRLIYFSYDVKMKEKGDIPEGYSVSREKKERFSLILESASTNQTSMYLCASSLRTGRAFFGQGTRLTVV.

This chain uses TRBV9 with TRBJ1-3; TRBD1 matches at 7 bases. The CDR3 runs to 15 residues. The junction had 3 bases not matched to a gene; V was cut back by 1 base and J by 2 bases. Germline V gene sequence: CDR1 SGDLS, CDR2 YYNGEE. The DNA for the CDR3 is TGTGCCAGCAGCGTACAGGGGGGGCCTGGAAACACCATATATTTT. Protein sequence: CASSVQGGPGNTIYF.

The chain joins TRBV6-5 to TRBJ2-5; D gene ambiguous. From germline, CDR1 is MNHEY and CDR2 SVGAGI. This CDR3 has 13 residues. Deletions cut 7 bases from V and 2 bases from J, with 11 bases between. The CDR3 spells CASTPDNQETQYF. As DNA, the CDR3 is TGTGCCAGCACCCCAGACAATCAAGAGACCCAGTACTTC.

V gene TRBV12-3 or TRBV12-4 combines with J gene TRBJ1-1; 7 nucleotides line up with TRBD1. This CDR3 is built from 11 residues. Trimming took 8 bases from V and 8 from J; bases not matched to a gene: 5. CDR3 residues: CASLLDREAFF. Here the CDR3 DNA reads TGTGCCAGCCTTTTGGACAGGGAAGCTTTCTTT.